A selection of T cell receptor beta chains follows, all from one sample in a study of blood T cell repertoires in COVID-19. Sequenced by immunoSEQ multiplex PCR; TCRdb stores in-frame clones only, minus some. The table has more than 110,000 clones, approximately 80% seen once. The material sequenced was PBMCs or T cells enriched from blood (not recorded which). These receptors originate from a woman between 18 and 29 years old who had been exposed to COVID-19. Both conserved end residues are part of each CDR3. D genes are given only for firm matches. Part of the rows lack a size; the others show once, few, many or a class for expanded clones.

D: NA
V: TRBV18
J: TRBJ1-3
size: NA
CDR3: CASSPSRAGNTIYF
DNA: TGTGCCAGCTCACCAAGCAGGGCCGGAAACACCATATATTTT

D: TRBD1
V: TRBV23-1
J: TRBJ1-6
size: NA
CDR3: CASSQTGVYNSPLHF
DNA: TGCGCCAGCAGTCAGACAGGGGTCTATAATTCACCCCTCCACTTT

D: NA
V: TRBV6-5
J: TRBJ2-1
size: NA
CDR3: CASRLLDEQFF
DNA: TGTGCCAGCAGATTACTTGATGAGCAGTTCTTC

D: TRBD1
V: TRBV19
J: TRBJ1-6
size: once
CDR3: CASSTGQGGSPLHF
DNA: TGTGCCAGTAGTACGGGACAGGGAGGATCACCCCTCCACTTT

D: TRBD1
V: TRBV12-3/TRBV12-4
J: TRBJ1-5
size: NA
CDR3: CASTWTGNQPQHF
DNA: TGTGCCAGCACCTGGACAGGGAATCAGCCCCAGCATTTT

D: NA
V: TRBV20-1
J: TRBJ1-2
size: once
CDR3: CSASREYYGYTF
DNA: TGCAGTGCTAGTCGGGAGTACTATGGCTACACCTTC

D: TRBD2
V: TRBV6-5
J: TRBJ2-3
size: NA
CDR3: CASSSYAGVSDTQYF
DNA: TGTGCCAGCAGTTCCTACGCGGGAGTGTCAGATACGCAGTATTTT

D: TRBD2
V: TRBV3-1/TRBV3-2
J: TRBJ2-7
size: NA
CDR3: CASRLGLAGNPYEQYF
DNA: TGTGCCAGCAGACTAGGACTAGCGGGAAACCCCTACGAGCAGTACTTC

D: NA
V: TRBV6-4
J: TRBJ2-1
size: NA
CDR3: CASSELAGNEQFF
DNA: TGTGCCAGCAGTGAATTGGCGGGAAATGAGCAGTTCTTC

D: NA
V: TRBV5-5
J: TRBJ1-6
size: NA
CDR3: CASSLVLTGRSGSPLHF
DNA: TGTGCCAGCAGCTTGGTCTTGACGGGAAGATCAGGATCACCCCTCCACTTT

D: TRBD2
V: TRBV4-3
J: TRBJ2-5
size: few
CDR3: CASSQSSSGRGETQYF
DNA: TGCGCCAGCAGCCAGTCCTCTAGCGGGAGGGGCGAGACCCAGTACTTC

D: NA
V: TRBV3-1/TRBV3-2
J: TRBJ2-5
size: NA
CDR3: CASSRGTQETQYF
DNA: TGTGCCAGCAGCCGGGGGACTCAAGAGACCCAGTACTTC

D: TRBD1
V: TRBV19
J: TRBJ1-2
size: NA
CDR3: CASSTRRPQGDDGYTF
DNA: TGTGCCAGTAGTACCCGAAGACCCCAGGGGGATGATGGCTACACCTTC

D: NA
V: TRBV20-1
J: TRBJ2-5
size: once
CDR3: CSAGSGTQYF
DNA: TGCAGTGCTGGTTCGGGAACCCAGTACTTC

D: TRBD1
V: TRBV7-7
J: TRBJ2-1
size: NA
CDR3: CASSPFETGVFTDEQFF
DNA: TGTGCCAGCAGCCCTTTCGAGACAGGGGTTTTTACCGATGAGCAGTTCTTC

D: TRBD1
V: TRBV28
J: TRBJ2-7
size: NA
CDR3: CASSPDRASYEQYF
DNA: TGTGCCAGCAGCCCGGACAGGGCATCCTACGAGCAGTACTTC

D: NA
V: TRBV20-1
J: TRBJ2-7
size: NA
CDR3: CSARYSYEQYF
DNA: TGCAGTGCTAGATACTCCTACGAGCAGTACTTC

D: TRBD1
V: TRBV28
J: TRBJ1-5
size: NA
CDR3: CASSPQGDNQPQHF
DNA: TGTGCCAGCAGTCCCCAGGGGGACAATCAGCCCCAGCATTTT

D: NA
V: TRBV19
J: TRBJ2-7
size: NA
CDR3: CASSIYPYYEQYF
DNA: TGTGCCAGTAGTATATATCCGTACTACGAGCAGTACTTC

D: TRBD1
V: TRBV18
J: TRBJ1-1
size: few
CDR3: CASSPLSAGGWTEAFF
DNA: TGTGCCAGCTCACCGCTGAGTGCAGGGGGCTGGACTGAAGCTTTCTTT

D: NA
V: TRBV18
J: TRBJ2-3
size: NA
CDR3: CASSPSLAKSTDTQYF
DNA: TGTGCCAGCTCACCATCTTTGGCAAAGAGCACAGATACGCAGTATTTT

D: NA
V: TRBV20-1
J: TRBJ1-2
size: NA
CDR3: CSAIHGYTF
DNA: TGCAGTGCCATTCATGGCTACACCTTC

D: NA
V: TRBV5-1
J: TRBJ2-5
size: NA
CDR3: CASSLQSGEETQYF
DNA: TGCGCCAGCAGCTTACAATCAGGGGAAGAGACCCAGTACTTC

D: TRBD2
V: TRBV28
J: TRBJ2-2
size: NA
CDR3: CASSLRLALSFTGELFF
DNA: TGTGCCAGCAGTCTCCGACTAGCCCTCTCCTTCACCGGGGAGCTGTTTTTT

D: NA
V: TRBV30
J: TRBJ2-7
size: NA
CDR3: CACKGGVREQYF
DNA: TGTGCCTGCAAGGGGGGGGTGAGGGAGCAGTACTTC

D: NA
V: TRBV27
J: TRBJ1-6
size: NA
CDR3: CASSPTQGIYNSPLHF
DNA: TGTGCCAGCAGTCCCACCCAGGGGATTTATAATTCACCCCTCCACTTT

D: TRBD2
V: TRBV7-6
J: TRBJ2-7
size: NA
CDR3: CASSLGLAGDEQYF
DNA: TGTGCCAGCAGCCTGGGACTAGCGGGAGACGAGCAGTACTTC

D: TRBD1
V: TRBV6-2/TRBV6-3
J: TRBJ2-7
size: NA
CDR3: CASSRTGGSGEQYF
DNA: TGTGCCAGCAGCCGGACAGGGGGATCAGGAGAGCAGTACTTC

D: TRBD2
V: TRBV4-2
J: TRBJ2-3
size: few
CDR3: CASSQDAGGPDTQYF
DNA: TGTGCCAGCAGCCAAGATGCGGGAGGGCCAGATACGCAGTATTTT

D: TRBD2
V: TRBV5-6
J: TRBJ2-7
size: NA
CDR3: CASSLTVGAGGRYEQYF
DNA: TGTGCCAGCAGCTTAACCGTGGGAGCGGGAGGTCGATACGAGCAGTACTTC

D: NA
V: TRBV25-1
J: TRBJ2-2
size: NA
CDR3: CASTTGFGGELFF
DNA: TGTGCCAGCACAACAGGGTTCGGCGGGGAGCTGTTTTTT

D: NA
V: TRBV7-2
J: TRBJ2-7
size: NA
CDR3: CASSLAPLYEQYF
DNA: TGTGCCAGCAGCTTAGCCCCTCTCTACGAGCAGTACTTC